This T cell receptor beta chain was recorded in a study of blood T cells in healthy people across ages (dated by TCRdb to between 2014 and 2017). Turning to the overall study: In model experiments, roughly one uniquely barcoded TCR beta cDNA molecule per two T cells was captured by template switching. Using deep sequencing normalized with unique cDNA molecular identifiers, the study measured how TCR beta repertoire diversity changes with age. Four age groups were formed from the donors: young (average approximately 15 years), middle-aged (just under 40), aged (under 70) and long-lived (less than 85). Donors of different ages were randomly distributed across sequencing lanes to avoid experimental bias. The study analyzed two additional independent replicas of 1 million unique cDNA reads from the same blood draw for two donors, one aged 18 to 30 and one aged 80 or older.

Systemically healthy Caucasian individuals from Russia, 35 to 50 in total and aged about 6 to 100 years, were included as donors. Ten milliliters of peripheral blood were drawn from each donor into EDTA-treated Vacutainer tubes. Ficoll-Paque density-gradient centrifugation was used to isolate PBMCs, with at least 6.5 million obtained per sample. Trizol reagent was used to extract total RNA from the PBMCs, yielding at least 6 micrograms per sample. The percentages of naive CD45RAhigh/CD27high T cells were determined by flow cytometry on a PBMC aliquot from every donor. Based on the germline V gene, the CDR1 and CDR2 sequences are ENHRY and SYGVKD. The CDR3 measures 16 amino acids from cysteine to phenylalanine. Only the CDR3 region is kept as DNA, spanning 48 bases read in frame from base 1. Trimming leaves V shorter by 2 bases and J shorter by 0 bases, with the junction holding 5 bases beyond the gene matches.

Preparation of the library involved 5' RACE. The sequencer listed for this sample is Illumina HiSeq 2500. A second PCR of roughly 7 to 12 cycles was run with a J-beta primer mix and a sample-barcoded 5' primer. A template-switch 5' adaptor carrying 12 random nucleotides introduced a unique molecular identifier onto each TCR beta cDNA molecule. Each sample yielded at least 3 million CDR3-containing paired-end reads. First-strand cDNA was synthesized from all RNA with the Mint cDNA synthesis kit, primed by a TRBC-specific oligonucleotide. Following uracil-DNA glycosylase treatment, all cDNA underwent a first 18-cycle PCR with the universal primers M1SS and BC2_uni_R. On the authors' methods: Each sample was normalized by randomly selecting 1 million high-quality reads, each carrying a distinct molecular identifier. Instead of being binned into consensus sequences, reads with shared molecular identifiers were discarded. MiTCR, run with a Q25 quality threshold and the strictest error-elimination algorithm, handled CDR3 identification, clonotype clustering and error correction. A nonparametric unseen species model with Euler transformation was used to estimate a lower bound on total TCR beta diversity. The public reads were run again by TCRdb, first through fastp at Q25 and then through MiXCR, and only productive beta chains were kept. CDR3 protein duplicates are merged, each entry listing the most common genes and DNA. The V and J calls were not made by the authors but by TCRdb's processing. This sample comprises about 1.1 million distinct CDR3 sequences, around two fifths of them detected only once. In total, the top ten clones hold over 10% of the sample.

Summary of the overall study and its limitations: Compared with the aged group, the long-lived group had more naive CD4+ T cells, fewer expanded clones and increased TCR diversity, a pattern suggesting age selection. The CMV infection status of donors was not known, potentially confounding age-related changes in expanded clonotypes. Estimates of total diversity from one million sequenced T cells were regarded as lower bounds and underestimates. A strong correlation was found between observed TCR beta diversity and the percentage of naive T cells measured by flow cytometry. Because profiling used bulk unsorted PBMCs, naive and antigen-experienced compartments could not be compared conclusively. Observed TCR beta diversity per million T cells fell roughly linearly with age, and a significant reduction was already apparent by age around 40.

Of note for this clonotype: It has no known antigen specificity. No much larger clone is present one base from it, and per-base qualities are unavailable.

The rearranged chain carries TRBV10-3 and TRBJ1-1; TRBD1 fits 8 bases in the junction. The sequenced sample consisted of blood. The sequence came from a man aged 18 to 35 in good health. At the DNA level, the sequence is TGTGCCATCAGTGAGGGGACAGGAGTCTTGAACACTGAAGCTTTCTTT. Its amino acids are CAISEGTGVLNTEAFF.